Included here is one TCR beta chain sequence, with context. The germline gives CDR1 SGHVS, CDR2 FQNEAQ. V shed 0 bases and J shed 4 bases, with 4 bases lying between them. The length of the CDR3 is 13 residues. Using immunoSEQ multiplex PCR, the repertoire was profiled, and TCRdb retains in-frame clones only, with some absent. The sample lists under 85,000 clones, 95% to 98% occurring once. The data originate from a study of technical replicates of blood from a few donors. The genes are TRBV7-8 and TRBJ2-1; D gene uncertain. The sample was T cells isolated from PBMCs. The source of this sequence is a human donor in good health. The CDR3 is CASSLARYNEQFF. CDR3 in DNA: TGTGCCAGCAGCTTAGCGCGTTACAATGAGCAGTTCTTC.